These 19 T cell receptor beta chains came from one sample sequenced in a study of blood T cell repertoires in COVID-19. TCRdb's table, derived via immunoSEQ multiplex PCR, lists solely in-frame clones and lacks some. The table has about 150,000 clones, approximately 80% seen once. Sequenced material: PBMCs or T cells enriched from blood (not recorded which). These receptor sequences come from a woman aged 40 to 49 who had recovered from COVID-19.

CDR3 nucleotides: TGCAGCGTAGTGACAGGGGGCGCCGGAAGCACTGAAGCTTTCTTT. This codes for CSVVTGGAGSTEAFF. The chain couples TRBV29-1 to TRBJ1-1; TRBD1 matches 10 bases. Germline CDR1 reads SQVTM; CDR2 reads ANQGSEA. The CDR3 loop spans 15 amino acids. J lost 4 bases, V lost 6 bases, and 11 bases had no gene match.

In its sample, this clone was seen a few times. This chain joins TRBV19 and TRBJ2-3; 8 nucleotides match TRBD2. Germline V gene sequence: CDR1 LNHDA, CDR2 SQIVND (reference sequence). Unmatched junction bases numbered 1, after V lost 1 base and J lost 4 bases. The CDR3 contains 14 residues. This CDR3 is CASSIAGGPDTQYF. The DNA of the CDR3 is TGTGCCAGTAGTATAGCGGGAGGGCCAGATACGCAGTATTTT.

The CDR3 sequence: CASQALDQPQHF. Written as DNA, the CDR3 is TGTGCCAGCCAGGCACTCGATCAGCCCCAGCATTTT. This chain links TRBV19 with TRBJ1-5; D is unclear. CDR1 is LNHDA and CDR2 is SQIVND in the germline V gene (reference sequence). The CDR3 contains 12 residues. V lost 9 bases and J 5 bases, leaving 11 bases between the germline ends.

The gene calls are TRBV9 and TRBJ1-1, with a tentative D call TRBD1 (5 bases). Germline loops: CDR1 SGDLS, CDR2 YYNGEE. The V end was cut by 0 bases, the J end by 6 bases, with 12 bases between. This CDR3 region has 14 residues. The CDR3 reads CASSVGYRIPEAFF. Here the CDR3 DNA reads TGTGCCAGCAGCGTAGGATACAGGATCCCTGAAGCTTTCTTT.

This chain connects TRBV9 to TRBJ1-1, with 8 bases that match TRBD1. Germline loops: CDR1 SGDLS, CDR2 YYNGEE. Unmatched junction bases numbered 4, after V lost 0 bases and J lost 6 bases. This CDR3 spans 14 amino acids. CDR3 nucleotides: TGTGCCAGCAGCGTAGCAGACAGGGGATCTGAAGCTTTCTTT. Translating it yields CASSVADRGSEAFF.

The genes are TRBV5-6 and TRBJ2-1; TRBD1 aligns across 7 bases. This CDR3 is built from 15 residues. Per the germline V gene, CDR1 is SGHDT and CDR2 is YYEEEE. Trimming removed 4 bases from V and 7 bases from J; junction bases left unmatched: 11. The CDR3 nucleotides are TGTGCCAGCAGCGACGCCAGAGGGGGCGGGAATGAGCAGTTCTTC. Its protein is CASSDARGGGNEQFF. The whole variable domain, filled in from reference TRBV5-6 and TRBJ2-1, reads DAGVTQSPTHLIKTRGQQVTLRCSPKSGHDTVSWYQQALGQGPQFIFQYYEEEERQRGNFPDRFSGHQFPNYSSELNVNALLLGDSALYLCASSDARGGGNEQFFGPGTRLTVL.

This clone was observed a handful of times. The genes are TRBV7-7 and TRBJ2-5, with 11 bases identical to TRBD2. CDR3 length: 15 residues. Losses at the gene ends were 5 bases for V and 5 bases for J; bases not matched to a gene: 7. Germline CDR1 is SSHAT and CDR2 is FNYEAQ (reference sequence). The CDR3 reads CASSQEGTSGETQYF. The CDR3 coding sequence is TGTGCCAGCAGCCAGGAGGGGACTAGCGGCGAGACCCAGTACTTC.

The V call is TRBV5-1, the J call TRBJ1-1; TRBD1 is a possible D gene (5 bases). V lost 0 bases, J lost 4 bases, and 10 bases lay in between. This CDR3 region has 14 residues. Germline-derived CDR1 and CDR2 are SGHRS and YFSETQ. In DNA, the CDR3 is TGCGCCAGCAGCTTGGAGCAGGGAGGCACTGAAGCTTTCTTT. It translates to CASSLEQGGTEAFF.

The chain combines TRBV24-1 with TRBJ1-2; D possibly corresponds to TRBD1 (5 bases). Between the trimmed V and J ends, which lost 5 bases and 10 bases, there was a span of 13 bases. Germline lookup yields CDR1 KGHDR and CDR2 SFDVKD. The CDR3 is 12 amino acids. CDR3 sequence reads: CATSVGREAYTF. The CDR3 DNA reads TGTGCCACCAGTGTGGGCAGGGAGGCCTACACCTTC.

V usage is TRBV6-5 and J usage is TRBJ2-3; D gene ambiguous. The CDR3 has 15 amino acids. Trimming left V 2 bases short and J 7 bases short, with 16 bases between. Germline-derived CDR1 and CDR2 are MNHEY and SVGAGI. The CDR3 nucleotides read TGTGCCAGCAGTTACGCCTCTGGGCACATGAATACGCAGTATTTT. As protein: CASSYASGHMNTQYF.

The chain recombines TRBV24-1 with TRBJ2-1, with D possibly being TRBD2 (5 bases). Trimming removed 3 bases at V and 8 bases at J, with 16 bases between. Germline CDR1 KGHDR, CDR2 SFDVKD. The length of the CDR3 is 15 residues. CDR3 nucleotides: TGTGCCACCAGTGATGGGAGACAACGGTCCGATGAGCAGTTCTTC. The encoded protein is CATSDGRQRSDEQFF.

CDR3 coding DNA: TGTGCCAGCAGCTTGGGACATAACACTGAAGCTTTCTTT. Translated: CASSLGHNTEAFF. V is TRBV5-8 and J is TRBJ1-1; unclear D gene. Trimming took 0 bases from V and 2 from J, leaving 5 bases between them. Germline CDR1 and CDR2: SGHTS and YDEGEE. The CDR3 sequence is 13 residues long.

This chain joins TRBV19 and TRBJ1-5; 11 bases are shared with TRBD1. The CDR3 loop spans 16 amino acids. The germline V gene encodes CDR1 LNHDA and CDR2 SQIVND (reference sequence). J was trimmed by 7 bases and V by 4 bases; bases with no gene match: 9. CDR3 protein: CASSTGTGGSGQPQHF. CDR3 DNA: TGTGCCAGTAGTACCGGGACAGGGGGTTCCGGGCAGCCCCAGCATTTT.

The genes are TRBV19 and TRBJ1-5; D remains ambiguous. CDR1 is LNHDA, CDR2 SQIVND, per germline (reference sequence). The CDR3 has 13 amino acids. The V and J ends lost 5 bases and 4 bases respectively, with 9 bases between them. As DNA, the CDR3 is TGTGCCAGTAGTGGAGAGCCTAATCAGCCCCAGCATTTT. This encodes CASSGEPNQPQHF.

J is TRBJ1-1 and V is TRBV6-9; TRBD1 is a possible D gene (6 bases). Between the trimmed V and J ends, which lost 4 bases and 5 bases, there was a span of 14 bases. The CDR3 length is 14 residues. Germline lookup yields CDR1 MNHGY and CDR2 SVAAGI. The CDR3 DNA reads as TGTGCCAGCAGTTCCCAAGGGGGGGGTACTGAAGCTTTCTTT. This encodes CASSSQGGGTEAFF.

The chain joins TRBV6-5 to TRBJ1-1, with 8 bases that match TRBD1. CDR3 length: 14 residues. The trim removed 8 bases at V and 7 bases at J, leaving 12 bases unmatched. Germline CDR1 MNHEY, CDR2 SVGAGI. CDR3 sequence reads: CASPDRARGFEAFF. Here the CDR3 DNA reads TGTGCCAGCCCGGACAGGGCTCGAGGCTTTGAAGCTTTCTTT.

CDR3 sequence reads: CASSPFGLAVYNEQFF. For the CDR3, the DNA is TGTGCCAGCAGCCCTTTTGGTCTAGCTGTCTACAATGAGCAGTTCTTC. The V call is TRBV3-1 (or the pseudogene TRBV3-2), the J call TRBJ2-1; weak D call: TRBD2 (5 bases). There are 16 residues in the CDR3. From germline, CDR1 is LGHDT and CDR2 YNNKEL (reference sequence). V was pared by 4 bases and J by 3 bases, with 16 bases between.

The chain has TRBV9 and TRBJ2-3, with 10 bases lining up with TRBD2. V dropped 2 bases and J dropped 2; count of bases not matched to a gene: 5. CDR1 and CDR2 from the germline V gene are SGDLS and YYNGEE. The CDR3 has 16 amino acids. CDR3 in DNA: TGTGCCAGCAGCGTTTCCGGGACTAGCGTCACAGATACGCAGTATTTT. It encodes CASSVSGTSVTDTQYF.

The rearrangement links TRBV7-6 to TRBJ2-5; possible D gene TRBD2, 5 bases. The CDR3 covers 16 residues. Trimming left V 1 base short and J 0 bases short, with 12 bases between. Per germline, CDR1 SGHVS and CDR2 FNYEAQ. The CDR3 here is CASSLGQRTYQETQYF. Written as DNA, the CDR3 is TGTGCCAGCAGCTTAGGCCAGCGGACGTACCAAGAGACCCAGTACTTC.